This record covers a single T cell receptor (beta chain). The target of this receptor is not known. Base qualities are not recorded, but no much larger clone differs from it by a single base. This entry is derived from a study of T cells in tuberculosis (dated by TCRdb to 2017 to 2018). Regarding the research as a whole: The study combined CD1B tetramers and high-throughput TCR immunosequencing to characterize T cells specific for the mycobacterial lipid antigen glucose monomycolate (GMM). A South African clinical cohort compared IGRA-negative adolescents, IGRA-positive adolescents with latent tuberculosis and adults with active tuberculosis, under 13 per group. PBMC from patients with active tuberculosis were archived either before the start of standard anti-tuberculosis treatment or within 7 days of starting that treatment.

Results the study describes overall, beyond this receptor: The smaller NN-distances were partly driven by shorter CDR3-alpha lengths in active tuberculosis patients, and the difference for TCR-beta did not reach statistical significance. Clinical samples were selected based on which cryopreserved specimens were available, and the active tuberculosis cases were adults whereas the controls were adolescents. Active tuberculosis TCR-alpha repertoires showed smaller mean NN-distances to GMM-specific TCRs than IGRA-negative controls, suggesting clonal expansion of these TCRs. With the diverse GMM-specific repertoire as input, a classifier achieved 85% to 90% accuracy (AUROC around 0.93), whereas GEM motif frequencies as input gave 55% to 75% accuracy.

The meaning of the sample's time point label: new active TB diagnosis, blood taken before or within 7 days of starting treatment. Patients with active tuberculosis were defined as newly diagnosed, HIV-seronegative South African adults aged 18 years or older. Confirmation of active tuberculosis came from positive sputum smear microscopy and/or a positive M. tuberculosis culture. Immunosequencing was performed on unsorted cryopreserved PBMC and covered approximately 110,000 T cells per clinical donor on average. From a lookup of the germline V gene, CDR1 and CDR2 are MGHRA and YSYEKL. The CDR3 measures 14 amino acids from cysteine to phenylalanine. Of all the DNA, just the CDR3 is kept, 42 bases in frame from base 1. V is shortened by 4 bases, J by 6 bases, and the region joining them spans 12 bases. TCR libraries were generated with the immunoSEQ multiplex PCR assay, using TCR-beta and/or TCR-alpha/delta assays for each sample. The Illumina high-throughput platform was used to sequence the amplified TCR libraries. Per the source publication's procedure: Clustering and dimensionality reduction were performed using pairwise TCRdist distances among GMM-specific receptors from ex vivo sorted or in vitro expanded T cells. Each clinical repertoire was assigned a mean NN-distance score, defined as the average TCRdist to the nearest 10% of tetramer-positive reference sequences. GEM TCR motif frequency was calculated as the fraction of unique TCRs that matched known GEM sequences by V/J usage and CDR3 length. Linear discriminant analysis with leave-one-out cross-validation, implemented in scikit-learn, was used to classify active tuberculosis. TCRdb retrieved this table from immuneACCESS and kept in-frame rearrangements only. Not all clones are present; in checked studies, unresolved V genes account for under half, and no reason is known for the remainder. V and J calls and clone size are given by that table; D and trimming were obtained from the DNA. The sample yields about 34,000 clones; approximately 93% were counted once. The ten largest clones represent about an eighth of the sample.

The receptor's source is an adult with tuberculosis. The V gene is TRBV4-1 and the J gene is TRBJ2-2; a weak D assignment points to TRBD1 (5 bases agree). Sequenced material: PBMCs, taken at tuberculosis diagnosis. The DNA reads as follows: TGCGCCAGCAGCCCACGGCAGGGCCCCGGGGAGCTGTTTTTT. Translated, it reads CASSPRQGPGELFF.